This TCR beta chain was retrieved from a study of memory CD4+ T cells and cytomegalovirus serostatus. Study summary: Healthy Belgian adult donors included roughly nine CMV-positive and 24 CMV-negative people.

Study-level results: About 40% of the roughly 160 known CMV-associated TCRbeta sequences appeared in CD4+ memory. The CMV-associated TCR signature appears largely within the CD4+ memory repertoire.

The sort gate was single viable CD3+CD4+CD8-CD45RO+ cells for memory CD4+ T cells. A remark on this clone: Its specificity is not known.

Germline values: CDR1 KGHSH, CDR2 LQKENI. This CDR3 is 15 amino acids long. V was shortened by 4 bases and J by 0 bases, with 7 bases between the two germline ends. The protocol was immunoSEQ multiplex PCR, while the TCRdb copy is restricted to in-frame clones and leaves out a portion. This table has over 25,000 clones, 70% to 80% appearing once. The sequencing input was memory CD4+ T cells from blood. The chain employs TRBV18 and TRBJ2-6, with TRBD1 as a possible D gene (5 bases). This TCR came from an adult in good health and CMV-seronegative. CDR3 coding DNA: TGTGCCAGCTCACGACAGTTCTCTGGGGCCAACGTCCTGACTTTC. This gives the protein CASSRQFSGANVLTF.